A single TCR beta chain is shown here with its context. Antigen unknown. Building of the TCR beta libraries involved iRepertoire HTBI primers and Arm-PCR of CDR3 regions. From the multiplex PCR reads, TCRdb called clonotypes with MiXCR, one entry per CDR3 protein. In the table there are around 400,000 distinct CDR3 sequences, approximately 22% of which are singletons. The entry originates in a study of regulatory T cells in long-lasting Graves disease. Study at large: The definition of persistent Graves' disease was over 5 years of antithyroid drugs with positive TSH receptor antibodies. General study points: When disease was persistent, TRBV28, TRBJ1-2 and TRBJ2-5 were the favored segments. Persistent Graves' patients showed a TCR diversity that was lower than that of newly diagnosed ones.

Time point described: persistent/refractory GD, antithyroid drugs over 5 years with positive TRAb. Making the TCR library involved RNA that had been extracted from PBMCs. Blood from the periphery, about 9.2 milliliters in all, was drawn into EDTA tubes. The length of the CDR3 is 13 residues. Looked up from germline, CDR1 is GTSNPN and CDR2 is SVGIG (reference sequence). Trimming took 5 bases from V and 5 from J; bases not matched to a gene: 3. The receptor comes from a female donor with Graves disease. Specimen: peripheral blood mononuclear cells (PBMCs), collected when the disease was refractory, from a patient treated with antithyroid drugs. This chain joins TRBV30 and TRBJ2-5; 12 bases fit TRBD2. The CDR3 loop is CAWSLAGGETQYF. CDR3 sequence (DNA): TGTGCCTGGTCTCTAGCGGGAGGGGAGACCCAGTACTTC.